This record looks at one T cell receptor beta chain sequence and its context. There is no known antigen for this receptor. No much larger clonotype is one base removed from it; base qualities were not supplied. The immunoSEQ assay at survey resolution was used to sequence TCRbeta rearrangements from genomic DNA. The published analysis was carried out like this. A lowest detectable productive clonotype frequency of 2.59 x 10-5 was observed in the TCR sequencing data. Analyses included only productive TCRbeta rearrangements, meaning complete and in-frame sequences. Sample clonality was computed as Simpson clonality in the immunoSEQ Analyzer version 3.0. Clones were grouped by frequency into very rare, small, medium, large (1-20%) or hyperexpanded (>20%) categories. Generation probabilities were estimated with OLGA 1.2.3, V-gene circos plots were generated with VDJtools, specificities were searched for in VDJdb, and CDR3 motifs were identified with GLIPH. TCRdb provides this immuneACCESS table in a form limited to in-frame rearrangements. Some clones are lacking; in checked studies, under half of them reflect an unresolved V gene, and why the rest are absent is not known. V and J calls plus clone size are reproduced from that table; the DNA served to infer D and trimming. The sample has around 30,000 clones on record, 72% of them singletons. 1.5% to 2% of the sample is held by the ten biggest clonotypes.

From its cysteine to its phenylalanine, the CDR3 spans 11 amino acids. The only DNA kept is the CDR3, 33 bases in frame from the first base. CDR1 DFQATT and CDR2 SNEGSKA were looked up in the germline V gene (reference sequence). V is pared back by 1 base and J by 10 bases, with 10 bases lying between the germline termini. This entry comes from a study of STAT5B mutations in CD4+ large granular lymphocyte leukemia (dated by TCRdb to between 2021 and 2024). Some background on the complete study: Among healthy controls, the CDR3 'QG' motif was associated with a particular HLA allele. The study compared the TCRbeta repertoires of patients with CD4+ T-cell large granular lymphocyte leukemia against those of healthy blood donors. Flow cytometry on FACSCanto II or FACSVerse confirmed that purified fractions exceeded 95% purity among lymphocytes.

Broader findings and caveats from the paper: Main leukemic clonotypes were private to each patient, although 25% to 30% appeared at low frequency in other patients' non-leukemic repertoires. The data were not HLA-matched, and the relatively small sample size could explain the higher clonality seen in CD4+ compared with CD8+ T-LGLL. TRBV06-family usage was enriched among the top patient clones (8/27) compared with healthy controls (2/35). Greater clonality appeared to be present in CD4-sorted patient repertoires than in healthy CD4+ repertoires, and the difference was retained after the putative leukemic clones were removed.

The healthy controls were 37 blood donors, and the buffy coats of these donors were supplied by the Finnish Red Cross blood service. All TCR-sequenced material derived from peripheral blood: patient blood samples and healthy donor buffy coats. Peripheral blood mononuclear cells were isolated by Ficoll-Hypaque gradient centrifugation. CD4+ cells were purified magnetically from the buffy coats of healthy controls. Genomic DNA was extracted with the Gentra Puregene Cell and Tissue kit and quantified on a Qubit 2.0 fluorometer. This receptor was obtained from a human donor in good health. Sequenced: CD4+ T cells from blood buffy coats. In this chain, TRBV20-1 is recombined with TRBJ1-1; D gene: possibly TRBD1, on 5 matching bases. The DNA sequence follows: TGCAGTGCTAGAGGAGGGGTGGGAGCTTTCTTT. Its protein reads: CSARGGVGAFF.